Listed below are T cell receptor beta chains from one sample, sequenced in a study of graft-versus-host responses after intestinal transplantation. What these receptors recognize is not known. Repertoires were generated with immunoSEQ multiplex PCR, while TCRdb's copy carries only in-frame clones and drops some. Here the sample spans tens of thousands of clones, about 94% being singletons. The material was unstimulated CD8+ T cells sorted from spleen or lymph node cells, obtained before intestinal transplant. The receptors derive from a human donor who received an intestinal transplant. The CDR3 runs from the conserved cysteine through the conserved F or W. Fields, in order: clone size, J gene, D gene, V gene, CDR3 DNA, CDR3 protein. A D gene is named only where the DNA matches it firmly. Clone size, where shown, is once, few, many, or a class for clones that have expanded.

clone_size: -; j_call: TRBJ2-1; d_call: -; v_call: TRBV21-1; cdr3_nt: TGTGCCAGCGGATCAGACTCGGGGAGGGCCAATGGGAATGAGCAGTTCTTC; cdr3_aa: CASGSDSGRANGNEQFF
clone_size: -; j_call: TRBJ2-7; d_call: TRBD2; v_call: TRBV19; cdr3_nt: TGTGCCAGTAGTAACCTAGCGGGAGCCCCCTACGAGCAGTACTTC; cdr3_aa: CASSNLAGAPYEQYF
clone_size: -; j_call: TRBJ2-4; d_call: -; v_call: TRBV5-4; cdr3_nt: TGTGCCAGCAGCCTAACAGGAGAACAAAACATTCAGTACTTC; cdr3_aa: CASSLTGEQNIQYF
clone_size: -; j_call: TRBJ1-1; d_call: TRBD1; v_call: TRBV27; cdr3_nt: TGTGCCAGCAGCCATTTAGGGGCACAGGGGTCGGGCACTGAAGCTTTCTTT; cdr3_aa: CASSHLGAQGSGTEAFF
clone_size: -; j_call: TRBJ2-7; d_call: TRBD2; v_call: TRBV27; cdr3_nt: TGTGCCAGCAGTTTGACCGGGGGACTAGCGGGAAACGAGCAGTACTTC; cdr3_aa: CASSLTGGLAGNEQYF
clone_size: -; j_call: TRBJ2-3; d_call: -; v_call: TRBV5-1; cdr3_nt: TGCGCCAGCAGCAAGGGCGGTGTAGCTTTCGCTAGCGCTTCCACAGATACGCAGTATTTT; cdr3_aa: CASSKGGVAFASASTDTQYF
clone_size: -; j_call: TRBJ2-3; d_call: -; v_call: TRBV13; cdr3_nt: TGTGCCAGCAGCTACGGACTCACAGATACGCAGTATTTT; cdr3_aa: CASSYGLTDTQYF
clone_size: -; j_call: TRBJ1-3; d_call: -; v_call: TRBV29-1; cdr3_nt: TGCAGCGCATGGACAGATTCAAGCTCTGGAAACACCATATATTTT; cdr3_aa: CSAWTDSSSGNTIYF
clone_size: -; j_call: TRBJ2-3; d_call: -; v_call: TRBV6-6; cdr3_nt: TGTGCCAGCAGTTATATGTCCCTCACAGATACGCAGTATTTT; cdr3_aa: CASSYMSLTDTQYF
clone_size: -; j_call: TRBJ2-1; d_call: -; v_call: TRBV13; cdr3_nt: TGTGCCAGCAGCCCCCGGCCGGGACTCAGCAATGAGCAGTTCTTC; cdr3_aa: CASSPRPGLSNEQFF
clone_size: -; j_call: TRBJ2-3; d_call: TRBD2; v_call: TRBV9; cdr3_nt: TGTGCCAGCAGCGGGGCTAGCGGCCACACAGATACGCAGTATTTT; cdr3_aa: CASSGASGHTDTQYF
clone_size: -; j_call: TRBJ2-5; d_call: -; v_call: TRBV7-9; cdr3_nt: TGTGCCAGCAGCTTAGTAGGGGTCGGAGAGACCCAGTACTTC; cdr3_aa: CASSLVGVGETQYF
clone_size: -; j_call: TRBJ2-1; d_call: -; v_call: TRBV21-1; cdr3_nt: TGCGCCAGCTCTTCAAACAGCCCTCACAATGAGCAGTTCTTC; cdr3_aa: CASSSNSPHNEQFF
clone_size: once; j_call: TRBJ2-7; d_call: -; v_call: TRBV5-5; cdr3_nt: TGTGCCAGCAGCTTGCCGATAACTGGGACAATCCTCTACGAGCAGTACTTC; cdr3_aa: CASSLPITGTILYEQYF
clone_size: -; j_call: TRBJ2-7; d_call: TRBD2; v_call: TRBV9; cdr3_nt: TGTGCCAGCAGCGTAGTACCCCAGCTGGTAGCGGGAGAAACCTACGAGCAGTACTTC; cdr3_aa: CASSVVPQLVAGETYEQYF
clone_size: -; j_call: TRBJ1-1; d_call: -; v_call: TRBV4-2; cdr3_nt: TGTGCCAGCAGCGCCCTAACCAGGGGGAACACTGAAGCTTTCTTT; cdr3_aa: CASSALTRGNTEAFF
clone_size: -; j_call: TRBJ1-2; d_call: TRBD1; v_call: TRBV10-2; cdr3_nt: TGCGCCAGCTTAGACCATGGGGCAGGGGGCAGCTATGGCTACACCTTC; cdr3_aa: CASLDHGAGGSYGYTF
clone_size: -; j_call: TRBJ2-3; d_call: -; v_call: TRBV7-9; cdr3_nt: TGTGCCAGCAGCTTAGCGATGTCGGGTAGGGAAGATACGCAGTATTTT; cdr3_aa: CASSLAMSGREDTQYF
clone_size: -; j_call: TRBJ1-4; d_call: -; v_call: TRBV9; cdr3_nt: TGTGCCAGCAGCCTTGGACTGAATGAAAAACTGTTTTTT; cdr3_aa: CASSLGLNEKLFF
clone_size: -; j_call: TRBJ2-7; d_call: -; v_call: TRBV4-1; cdr3_nt: TGCGCCAGCAGCCCAGGGAGCGAGCAGTACTTC; cdr3_aa: CASSPGSEQYF
clone_size: -; j_call: TRBJ2-5; d_call: -; v_call: TRBV10-2; cdr3_nt: TGCGCCAGCAGAGTGAGAACCCAAGAGACCCAGTACTTC; cdr3_aa: CASRVRTQETQYF
clone_size: once; j_call: TRBJ2-7; d_call: TRBD1; v_call: TRBV5-1; cdr3_nt: TGCGCCAGCAGCTTGGGACAGGGGAGCTCCTACGAGCAGTACTTC; cdr3_aa: CASSLGQGSSYEQYF
clone_size: -; j_call: TRBJ1-1; d_call: -; v_call: TRBV29-1; cdr3_nt: TGCAGCGTTCCTTATGGGAGTGAAGCTTTCTTT; cdr3_aa: CSVPYGSEAFF
clone_size: -; j_call: TRBJ2-7; d_call: -; v_call: TRBV7-9; cdr3_nt: TGTGCCAGCAGGTACTTAGGGGGCGAGCAGTACTTC; cdr3_aa: CASRYLGGEQYF
clone_size: -; j_call: TRBJ1-3; d_call: TRBD1; v_call: TRBV11-2; cdr3_nt: TGTGCCAGCAGCCCAGGGGGGGGGACTGGAAACACCATATATTTT; cdr3_aa: CASSPGGGTGNTIYF
clone_size: -; j_call: TRBJ2-5; d_call: -; v_call: TRBV5-5; cdr3_nt: TGTGCCAGCAGCAGCGCAGGGTGGGAGAAAGAGACCCAGTACTTC; cdr3_aa: CASSSAGWEKETQYF
clone_size: -; j_call: TRBJ1-4; d_call: TRBD1; v_call: TRBV9; cdr3_nt: TGTGCCAGCAGCGTAGGGGACAGCTTAAATGAAAAACTGTTTTTT; cdr3_aa: CASSVGDSLNEKLFF
clone_size: -; j_call: TRBJ2-3; d_call: TRBD2; v_call: TRBV9; cdr3_nt: TGTGCCAGCAGCTTCCGGACTAGCGGGAACCCAGATACGCAGTATTTT; cdr3_aa: CASSFRTSGNPDTQYF
clone_size: -; j_call: TRBJ2-5; d_call: -; v_call: TRBV27; cdr3_nt: TGTGCCAGCAGTTTTGGGTCGGAGGGAGAGACCCAGTACTTC; cdr3_aa: CASSFGSEGETQYF
clone_size: -; j_call: TRBJ2-2; d_call: -; v_call: TRBV28; cdr3_nt: TGTGCCAGCAGTTTAGTGGGGGCCGGGGAGCTGTTTTTT; cdr3_aa: CASSLVGAGELFF
clone_size: -; j_call: TRBJ2-2; d_call: -; v_call: TRBV15; cdr3_nt: TGTGCCACCAGCAGCCCCAGGACGGGAAACACCGGGGAGCTGTTTTTT; cdr3_aa: CATSSPRTGNTGELFF
clone_size: -; j_call: TRBJ2-1; d_call: -; v_call: TRBV6-1; cdr3_nt: TGTGCCAGCAGTGTTCCGCCTCCTCTGCAGGGGCACTCCTACAATGAGCAGTTCTTC; cdr3_aa: CASSVPPPLQGHSYNEQFF
clone_size: -; j_call: TRBJ2-7; d_call: TRBD2; v_call: TRBV7-3; cdr3_nt: TGTGCCAGCAGCTTAGGCGGGAGTGGCGAGCAGTACTTC; cdr3_aa: CASSLGGSGEQYF
clone_size: -; j_call: TRBJ1-2; d_call: -; v_call: TRBV19; cdr3_nt: TGTGCCAGTAGTACTGCGGGGTATAACTATGGCTACACCTTC; cdr3_aa: CASSTAGYNYGYTF
clone_size: -; j_call: TRBJ1-5; d_call: TRBD1; v_call: TRBV10-3; cdr3_nt: TGTGCCATCAGTGACATGGACAGGGTGAGCAATCAGCCCCAGCATTTT; cdr3_aa: CAISDMDRVSNQPQHF
clone_size: -; j_call: TRBJ2-7; d_call: TRBD2; v_call: TRBV7-9; cdr3_nt: TGTGCCAGCAGCTTAGGGGCGCGGGAGAAACCAGAGCAGTACTTC; cdr3_aa: CASSLGAREKPEQYF
clone_size: -; j_call: TRBJ1-5; d_call: -; v_call: TRBV4-2; cdr3_nt: TGTGCCAGCAGTTACAACCCCCTTCAGCCCCAGCATTTT; cdr3_aa: CASSYNPLQPQHF
clone_size: -; j_call: TRBJ2-7; d_call: -; v_call: TRBV6-6; cdr3_nt: TGTGCCTCAAGTCCTCGGGCCTACTACGAGCAGTACTTC; cdr3_aa: CASSPRAYYEQYF
clone_size: -; j_call: TRBJ2-7; d_call: -; v_call: TRBV27; cdr3_nt: TGTGCCAGCATCCACGGAGTCTTCTGCGATCGGTACTTC; cdr3_aa: CASIHGVFCDRYF
clone_size: -; j_call: TRBJ2-2; d_call: -; v_call: TRBV5-1; cdr3_nt: TGCGCCAGCAGCGTGGACTCTAGCCGCTTTTTAAACACCGGGGAGCTGTTTTTT; cdr3_aa: CASSVDSSRFLNTGELFF
clone_size: -; j_call: TRBJ1-2; d_call: TRBD1; v_call: TRBV28; cdr3_nt: TGTGCCAGCAGTTACCCGGGACAGGTAGATGATGGCTACACCTTC; cdr3_aa: CASSYPGQVDDGYTF
clone_size: -; j_call: TRBJ1-6; d_call: -; v_call: TRBV6-5; cdr3_nt: TGTGCCAGCAGCGCACTTGAGAATTCACCCCCCCACTTT; cdr3_aa: CASSALENSPPHF
clone_size: -; j_call: TRBJ2-7; d_call: TRBD2; v_call: TRBV5-1; cdr3_nt: TGCGCCAGCAGCTTGGGACTAGCGGGACCGGGCGAGCAGTACTTC; cdr3_aa: CASSLGLAGPGEQYF
clone_size: -; j_call: TRBJ2-1; d_call: -; v_call: TRBV27; cdr3_nt: TGTGCCAGCAAGGGACTGGTTACGGCCAATGAGCAGTTCTTC; cdr3_aa: CASKGLVTANEQFF
clone_size: once; j_call: TRBJ2-1; d_call: TRBD1; v_call: TRBV23-1; cdr3_nt: TGCGCCAGCAGACCGACAGGGCCTGGACGGCGATGGCAGTTCTTC; cdr3_aa: CASRPTGPGRRWQFF
clone_size: -; j_call: TRBJ1-5; d_call: -; v_call: TRBV29-1; cdr3_nt: TGCAGCGTTGAAGAGGGTGGCAATCAGCCCCAGCATTTT; cdr3_aa: CSVEEGGNQPQHF
clone_size: -; j_call: TRBJ2-7; d_call: TRBD2; v_call: TRBV27; cdr3_nt: TGTGCCAGCAGTTTGCTAGCGGAGTCCTACGAGCAGTACTTC; cdr3_aa: CASSLLAESYEQYF
clone_size: -; j_call: TRBJ1-4; d_call: TRBD1; v_call: TRBV7-9; cdr3_nt: TGTGCCAGCAGCTTGGGACAGGGGAATGAAAAACTGTTTTTT; cdr3_aa: CASSLGQGNEKLFF
clone_size: -; j_call: TRBJ2-1; d_call: -; v_call: TRBV7-8; cdr3_nt: TGTGCCAGCAGCGTCGAGGAGATTATACCCAATGAGCAGTTCTTC; cdr3_aa: CASSVEEIIPNEQFF
clone_size: -; j_call: TRBJ2-3; d_call: -; v_call: TRBV27; cdr3_nt: TGTGCCAGCAGTCCTCTCCTGGACCTCACAGATACGCAGTATTTT; cdr3_aa: CASSPLLDLTDTQYF
clone_size: -; j_call: TRBJ1-2; d_call: -; v_call: TRBV6-5; cdr3_nt: TGTGCCAGCAGTGAAGGGGACCTCATCTATGGCTACACCTTC; cdr3_aa: CASSEGDLIYGYTF
clone_size: -; j_call: TRBJ2-7; d_call: -; v_call: TRBV28; cdr3_nt: TGTGCCAGCGGACGACAGATTTCCTACGAGCAGTACTTC; cdr3_aa: CASGRQISYEQYF
clone_size: -; j_call: TRBJ2-2; d_call: -; v_call: TRBV29-1; cdr3_nt: TGCAGCGTTGACCTCGAGGGGTCCAACACCGGGGAGCTGTTTTTT; cdr3_aa: CSVDLEGSNTGELFF
clone_size: -; j_call: TRBJ2-5; d_call: TRBD1; v_call: TRBV5-1; cdr3_nt: TGCGCCAGCAGCTCGAACCGGGACAGGGGGCTCCAAGAGACCCAGTACTTC; cdr3_aa: CASSSNRDRGLQETQYF
clone_size: -; j_call: TRBJ2-1; d_call: -; v_call: TRBV11-3; cdr3_nt: TGTGCCAGCAGCTTAGATGCTAGGGATGCCTACAATGAGCAGTTCTTC; cdr3_aa: CASSLDARDAYNEQFF
clone_size: -; j_call: TRBJ2-2; d_call: -; v_call: TRBV9; cdr3_nt: TGTGCCAGCAGCCCGGGGGGGCAGGGGGGCCCTCCGAACACCGGGGAGCTGTTTTTT; cdr3_aa: CASSPGGQGGPPNTGELFF
clone_size: -; j_call: TRBJ1-1; d_call: TRBD1; v_call: TRBV11-1; cdr3_nt: TGTGCCAGCAGCCCCGGGACAGGAGAGATGAACACTGAAGCTTTCTTT; cdr3_aa: CASSPGTGEMNTEAFF
clone_size: -; j_call: TRBJ2-3; d_call: -; v_call: TRBV7-9; cdr3_nt: TGTGCCAGCAGCCCGTCCGGGGTCTCCACAGATACGCAGTATTTT; cdr3_aa: CASSPSGVSTDTQYF
clone_size: -; j_call: TRBJ1-3; d_call: TRBD1; v_call: TRBV5-1; cdr3_nt: TGCGCCAGCAGCCCCGGGACAGGCGATACCTCTGGAAACACCATATATTTT; cdr3_aa: CASSPGTGDTSGNTIYF
clone_size: -; j_call: TRBJ2-3; d_call: -; v_call: TRBV9; cdr3_nt: TGTGCCAGCAGCGTAGATCTGGACAACCCCACAGATACGCAGTATTTT; cdr3_aa: CASSVDLDNPTDTQYF